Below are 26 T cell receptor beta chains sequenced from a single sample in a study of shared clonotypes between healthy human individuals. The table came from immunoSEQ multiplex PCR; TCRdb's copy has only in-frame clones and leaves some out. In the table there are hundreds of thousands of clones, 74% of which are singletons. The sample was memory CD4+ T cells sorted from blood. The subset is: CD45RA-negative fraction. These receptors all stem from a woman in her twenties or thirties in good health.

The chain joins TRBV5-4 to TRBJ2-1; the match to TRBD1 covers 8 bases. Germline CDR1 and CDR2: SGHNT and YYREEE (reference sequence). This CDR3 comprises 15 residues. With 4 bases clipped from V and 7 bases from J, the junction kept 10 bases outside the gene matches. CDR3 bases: TGTGCCAGCAGCATAGACAGGGGCGCTTGGAATGAGCAGTTCTTC. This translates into CASSIDRGAWNEQFF.

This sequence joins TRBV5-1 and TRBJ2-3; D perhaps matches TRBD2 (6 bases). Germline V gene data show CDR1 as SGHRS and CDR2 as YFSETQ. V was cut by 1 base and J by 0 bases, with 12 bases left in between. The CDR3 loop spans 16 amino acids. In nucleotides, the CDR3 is TGCGCCAGCAGCTTGATCGCGGGGATTAGCACAGATACGCAGTATTTT. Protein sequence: CASSLIAGISTDTQYF.

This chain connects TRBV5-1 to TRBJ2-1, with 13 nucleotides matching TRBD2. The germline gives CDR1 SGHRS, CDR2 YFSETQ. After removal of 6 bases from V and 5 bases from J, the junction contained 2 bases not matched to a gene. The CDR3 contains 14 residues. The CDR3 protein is CASKTSGRDNEQFF. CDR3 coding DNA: TGCGCCAGCAAAACTAGCGGGAGGGACAATGAGCAGTTCTTC.

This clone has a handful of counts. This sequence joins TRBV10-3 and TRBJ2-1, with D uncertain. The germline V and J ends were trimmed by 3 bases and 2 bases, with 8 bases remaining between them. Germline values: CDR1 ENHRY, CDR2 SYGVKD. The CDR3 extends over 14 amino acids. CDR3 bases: TGTGCCATCAGTGAACGACATACCTACAATGAGCAGTTCTTC. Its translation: CAISERHTYNEQFF.

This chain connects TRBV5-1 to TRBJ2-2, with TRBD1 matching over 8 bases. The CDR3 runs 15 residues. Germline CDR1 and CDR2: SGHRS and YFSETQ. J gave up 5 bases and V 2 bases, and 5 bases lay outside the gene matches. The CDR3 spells CASSFSGGITGELFF. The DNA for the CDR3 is TGCGCCAGCAGCTTCTCAGGGGGCATAACCGGGGAGCTGTTTTTT.

CDR3 residues: CASSPLGRSNTEAFF. The CDR3 nucleotides read TGTGCCAGCAGCCCCTTGGGCCGGTCGAACACTGAAGCTTTCTTT. The chain couples TRBV4-2 to TRBJ1-1; no clear D gene. The CDR3 extends over 15 amino acids. Germline lookup yields CDR1 LGHNA and CDR2 YNFKEQ. The V and J ends lost 4 bases and 1 base respectively, with 13 bases between them.

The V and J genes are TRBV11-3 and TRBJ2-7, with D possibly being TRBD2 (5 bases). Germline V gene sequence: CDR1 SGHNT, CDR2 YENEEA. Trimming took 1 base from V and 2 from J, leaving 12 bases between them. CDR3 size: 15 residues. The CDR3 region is CASSLAASGAYEQYF. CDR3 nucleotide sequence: TGTGCCAGCAGCTTAGCTGCCAGCGGCGCCTACGAGCAGTACTTC.

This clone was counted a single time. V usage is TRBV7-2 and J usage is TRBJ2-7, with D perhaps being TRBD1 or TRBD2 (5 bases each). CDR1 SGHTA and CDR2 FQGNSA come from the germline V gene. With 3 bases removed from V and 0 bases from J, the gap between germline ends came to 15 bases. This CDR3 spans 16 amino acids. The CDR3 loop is CASSLRRDRGSYEQYF. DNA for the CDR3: TGTGCCAGCAGCTTGCGCCGGGACCGGGGCTCCTACGAGCAGTACTTC.

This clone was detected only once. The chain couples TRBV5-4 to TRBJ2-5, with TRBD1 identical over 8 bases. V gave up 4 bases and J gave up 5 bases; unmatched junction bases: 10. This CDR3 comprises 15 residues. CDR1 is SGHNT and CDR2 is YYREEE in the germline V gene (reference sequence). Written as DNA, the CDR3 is TGTGCCAGCAGCATAAAGACAGGGGAGGTGGAGACCCAGTACTTC. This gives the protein CASSIKTGEVETQYF.

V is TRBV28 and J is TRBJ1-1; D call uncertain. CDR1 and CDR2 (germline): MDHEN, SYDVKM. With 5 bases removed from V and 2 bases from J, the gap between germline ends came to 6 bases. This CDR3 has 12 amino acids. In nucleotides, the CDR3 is TGTGCCAGCAGTGTCCTTAACACTGAAGCTTTCTTT. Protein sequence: CASSVLNTEAFF.

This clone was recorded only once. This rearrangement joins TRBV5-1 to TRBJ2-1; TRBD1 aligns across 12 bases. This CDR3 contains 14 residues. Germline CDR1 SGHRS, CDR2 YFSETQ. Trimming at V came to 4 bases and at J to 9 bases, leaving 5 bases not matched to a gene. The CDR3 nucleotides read TGCGCCAGCAGCACCGGGACAGGGGGCGTTGAGCAGTTCTTC. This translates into CASSTGTGGVEQFF. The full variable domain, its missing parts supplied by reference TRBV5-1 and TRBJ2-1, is KAGVTQTPRYLIKTRGQQVTLSCSPISGHRSVSWYQQTPGQGLQFLFEYFSETQRNKGNFPGRFSGRQFSNSRSEMNVSTLELGDSALYLCASSTGTGGVEQFFGPGTRLTVL.

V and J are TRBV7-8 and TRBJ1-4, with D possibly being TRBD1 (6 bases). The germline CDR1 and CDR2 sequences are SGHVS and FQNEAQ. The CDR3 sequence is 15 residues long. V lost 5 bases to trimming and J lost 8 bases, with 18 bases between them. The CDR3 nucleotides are TGTGCCAGCAGCAGGGGTCGGGGGCCCGAAGAAAAACTGTTTTTT. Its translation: CASSRGRGPEEKLFF.

The CDR3 DNA is TGTGCCAGCAGCCCGACTAGCGGGAGGGATGAGCAGTTCTTC. Translating it yields CASSPTSGRDEQFF. The chain carries TRBV6-4 and TRBJ2-1; 14 bases are shared with TRBD2. Looked up from germline, CDR1 is MRHNA and CDR2 is SNTAGT. J gave up 8 bases and V 6 bases, and 3 bases lay outside the gene matches. The CDR3 is made up of 14 amino acids.

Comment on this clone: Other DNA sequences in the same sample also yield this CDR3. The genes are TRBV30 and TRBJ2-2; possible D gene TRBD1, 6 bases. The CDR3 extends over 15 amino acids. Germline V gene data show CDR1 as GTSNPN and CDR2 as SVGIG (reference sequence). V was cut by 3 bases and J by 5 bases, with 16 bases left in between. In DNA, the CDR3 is TGTGCCTGGAGAGAGACAGGAGGAAAAACCGGGGAGCTGTTTTTT. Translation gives CAWRETGGKTGELFF.

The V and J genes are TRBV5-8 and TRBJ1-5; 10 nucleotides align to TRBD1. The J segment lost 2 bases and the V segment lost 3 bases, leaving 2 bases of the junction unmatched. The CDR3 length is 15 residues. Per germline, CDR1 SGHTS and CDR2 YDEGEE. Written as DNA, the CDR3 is TGTGCCAGCAGCTCGACAGGGGGCCGCAATCAGCCCCAGCATTTT. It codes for CASSSTGGRNQPQHF.

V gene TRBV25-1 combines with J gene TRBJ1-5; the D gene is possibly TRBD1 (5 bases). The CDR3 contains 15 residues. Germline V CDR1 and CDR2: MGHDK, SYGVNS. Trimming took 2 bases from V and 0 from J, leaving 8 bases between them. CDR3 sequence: CASSEQGNSNQPQHF. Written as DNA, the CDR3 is TGTGCCAGCAGTGAACAGGGAAATAGCAATCAGCCCCAGCATTTT.

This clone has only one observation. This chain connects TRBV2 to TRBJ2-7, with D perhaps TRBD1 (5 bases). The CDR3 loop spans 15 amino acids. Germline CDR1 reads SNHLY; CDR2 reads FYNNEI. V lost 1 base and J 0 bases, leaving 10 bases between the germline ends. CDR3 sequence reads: CASSEDADISYEQYF. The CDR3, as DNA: TGTGCCAGCAGTGAAGATGCGGACATCTCCTACGAGCAGTACTTC.

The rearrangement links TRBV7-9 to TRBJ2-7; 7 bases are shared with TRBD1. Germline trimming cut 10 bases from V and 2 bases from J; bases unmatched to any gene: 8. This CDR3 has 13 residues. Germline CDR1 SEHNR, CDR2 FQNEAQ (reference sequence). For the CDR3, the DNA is TGTGCCACACTACAGGGGCCAACCTACGAGCAGTACTTC. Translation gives CATLQGPTYEQYF.

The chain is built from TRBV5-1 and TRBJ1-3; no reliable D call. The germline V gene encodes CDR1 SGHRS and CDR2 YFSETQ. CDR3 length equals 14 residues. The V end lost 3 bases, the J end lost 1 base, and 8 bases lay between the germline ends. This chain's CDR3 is CASSWSTSGNTIYF. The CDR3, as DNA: TGCGCCAGCAGCTGGTCAACTTCTGGAAACACCATATATTTT.

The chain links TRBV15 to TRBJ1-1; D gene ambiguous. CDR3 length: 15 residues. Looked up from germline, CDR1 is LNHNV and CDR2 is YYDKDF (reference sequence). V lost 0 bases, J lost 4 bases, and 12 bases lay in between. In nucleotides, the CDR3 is TGTGCCACCAGCAGAGATCAAAGGCGTAGCACTGAAGCTTTCTTT. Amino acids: CATSRDQRRSTEAFF.

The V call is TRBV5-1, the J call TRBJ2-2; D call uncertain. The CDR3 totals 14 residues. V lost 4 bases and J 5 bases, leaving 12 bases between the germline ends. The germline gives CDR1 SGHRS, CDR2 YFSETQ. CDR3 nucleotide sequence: TGCGCCAGCAGCCCCGACCAGACAACCGGGGAGCTGTTTTTT. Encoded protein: CASSPDQTTGELFF.

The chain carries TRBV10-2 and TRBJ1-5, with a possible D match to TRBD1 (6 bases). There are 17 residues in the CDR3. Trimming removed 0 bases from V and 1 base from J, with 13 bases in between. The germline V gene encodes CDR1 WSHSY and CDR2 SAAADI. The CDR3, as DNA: TGCGCCAGCAGTGAGTCGAGGCAGGGGAAAAGCAATCAGCCCCAGCATTTT. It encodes CASSESRQGKSNQPQHF.

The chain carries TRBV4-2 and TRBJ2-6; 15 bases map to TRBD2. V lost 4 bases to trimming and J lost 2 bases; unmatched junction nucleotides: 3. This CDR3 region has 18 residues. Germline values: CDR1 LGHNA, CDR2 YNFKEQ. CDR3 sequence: CASSRGTSGRTGANVLTF. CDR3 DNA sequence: TGTGCCAGCAGCCGCGGGACTAGCGGGAGGACTGGGGCCAACGTCCTGACTTTC.

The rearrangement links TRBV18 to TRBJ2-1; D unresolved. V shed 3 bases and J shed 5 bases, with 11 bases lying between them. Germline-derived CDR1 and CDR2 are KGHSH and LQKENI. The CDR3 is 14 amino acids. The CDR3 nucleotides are TGTGCCAGCTCACCGATTGACACCGACAATGAGCAGTTCTTC. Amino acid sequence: CASSPIDTDNEQFF.

CDR3 bases: TGTGCCAGCAGCCCCCTGACTTGGACAGGGGTCACAGAGACCCAGTACTTC. Amino acids: CASSPLTWTGVTETQYF. This sequence joins TRBV11-2 and TRBJ2-5; 9 positions agree with TRBD1. CDR1 and CDR2 from the germline V gene are SGHAT and FQNNGV. The CDR3 totals 17 residues. V shed 5 bases, J shed 4 bases, and the junction held 14 bases outside the gene matches.

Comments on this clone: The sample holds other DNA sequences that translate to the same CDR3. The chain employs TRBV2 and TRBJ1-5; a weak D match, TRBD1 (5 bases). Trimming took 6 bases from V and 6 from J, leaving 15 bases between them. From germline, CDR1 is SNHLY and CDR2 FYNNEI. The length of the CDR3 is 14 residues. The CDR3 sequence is CASRGGSGGQPQHF. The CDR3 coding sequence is TGTGCCAGCAGGGGGGGATCGGGTGGTCAGCCCCAGCATTTT.